One sample yielded the 13 T cell receptor beta chains listed below, sequenced in a study of T cell responses to AZD1222 COVID-19 vaccine. TCRdb keeps only in-frame clones here, not all; method: immunoSEQ multiplex PCR. There are more than 110,000 clones in the sample; 70% to 90% occur only once, and more than 7% lies in the top ten. Here the sequenced sample was peripheral blood, taken on day 0 of AZD1222 vaccination. All receptors derive from an adult in good health.

The chain is built from TRBV5-4 and TRBJ1-2, with a weak D call TRBD1 (5 bases). The CDR3 runs to 12 residues. Germline V CDR1 and CDR2: SGHNT, YYREEE (reference sequence). The V gene lost 5 bases and the J gene lost 8 bases, with 13 bases spanning the gap. As DNA, the CDR3 is TGTGCCAGCAGAGAACCCCAGGGCGGCTACACCTTC. Translated, it gives CASREPQGGYTF.

This clone was recorded a few times. V is TRBV3-1 (or the pseudogene TRBV3-2) and J is TRBJ2-7; no reliable D call. Germline V gives CDR1 LGHDT, CDR2 YNNKEL (reference sequence). V shed 3 bases and J shed 6 bases, with 9 bases lying between them. CDR3 length: 12 amino acids. The CDR3 spells CASSHWDGEQYF. CDR3 coding DNA: TGTGCCAGCAGCCATTGGGATGGCGAGCAGTACTTC.

Only one count was recorded for this clone. CDR3 in amino acids: CASSPSPGLPDTQYF. CDR3 nucleotides: TGCGCCAGCAGCCCTAGCCCAGGATTGCCAGATACGCAGTATTTT. The chain combines TRBV10-1 with TRBJ2-3, with D possibly matching TRBD2 (5 bases). CDR1 is WNHNN and CDR2 is SYGVQD in the germline V gene (reference sequence). Trimming shortened V by 6 bases and J by 4 bases, and 17 bases separated the two germline ends. This CDR3 has 15 residues.

The chain carries TRBV28 and TRBJ1-2; D gene unclear. Germline V gene sequence: CDR1 MDHEN, CDR2 SYDVKM. The CDR3 consists of 17 residues. The ends were cut back, 4 bases at V and 3 bases at J, with 21 bases in the middle. CDR3 nucleotide sequence: TGTGCCAGCAGTTCCCCGGCGGAAGGGCAGAGTTACTATGGCTACACCTTC. Its protein product is CASSSPAEGQSYYGYTF.

This clone was picked up a small number of times. The rearrangement links TRBV4-1 to TRBJ2-7; 12 bases match TRBD2. J was trimmed by 4 bases and V by 0 bases; bases with no gene match: 4. Per the germline V gene, CDR1 is MGHRA and CDR2 is YSYEKL. The CDR3 runs to 16 residues. The CDR3 coding sequence is TGCGCCAGCAGCCAAGACCCCGGGACTAGCGGGTACGAGCAGTACTTC. Amino acid sequence: CASSQDPGTSGYEQYF.

This chain links TRBV19 with TRBJ1-5; 7 nucleotides agree with TRBD1. J was trimmed by 10 bases and V by 0 bases; bases with no gene match: 6. Germline loops: CDR1 LNHDA, CDR2 SQIVND (reference sequence). The CDR3 contains 14 residues. CDR3 coding DNA: TGTGCCAGTAGTATAGATACAGGGGTGGCTCCCCAGCATTTT. It translates to CASSIDTGVAPQHF. The variable domain in full, with the rest retrieved from reference TRBV19 and TRBJ1-5, is DGGITQSPKYLFRKEGQNVTLSCEQNLNHDAMYWYRQDPGQGLRLIYYSQIVNDFQKGDIAEGYSVSREKKESFPLTVTSAQKNPTAFYLCASSIDTGVAPQHFGDGTRLSIL.

This rearrangement joins TRBV6-5 to TRBJ1-5; a weak D match, TRBD1 (5 bases). This CDR3 region has 14 residues. The V end lost 2 bases, the J end lost 5 bases, and 10 bases lay between the germline ends. Germline CDR1 reads MNHEY; CDR2 reads SVGAGI. CDR3 DNA sequence: TGTGCCAGCAGTTACGGCAGGGAGGATCAGCCCCAGCATTTT. Its protein product is CASSYGREDQPQHF.

The chain uses TRBV19 and TRBJ1-2, with 7 bases fitting TRBD1. Unmatched junction bases numbered 5, after V lost 5 bases and J lost 8 bases. The CDR3 loop spans 12 amino acids. Germline CDR1 reads LNHDA; CDR2 reads SQIVND (reference sequence). CDR3 coding DNA: TGTGCCAGTAGTTTCAGGGGGAGCGGCTACACCTTC. Translating gives CASSFRGSGYTF.

The chain carries TRBV7-2 and TRBJ1-1; D is undetermined. The V end lost 6 bases, the J end lost 4 bases, and 15 bases lay between the germline ends. From germline, CDR1 is SGHTA and CDR2 FQGNSA. The CDR3 loop spans 14 amino acids. The CDR3 DNA sequence: TGTGCCAGCAGTACCGGCGGTGGCTTCACTGAAGCTTTCTTT. This sequence encodes CASSTGGGFTEAFF. Full variable domain (missing parts from reference TRBV7-2 and TRBJ1-1): GAGVSQSPSNKVTEKGKDVELRCDPISGHTALYWYRQSLGQGLEFLIYFQGNSAPDKSGLPSDRFSAERTGGSVSTLTIQRTQQEDSAVYLCASSTGGGFTEAFFGQGTRLTVV.

This clone was seen a handful of times. The V call is TRBV7-9, the J call TRBJ2-1; possible D gene TRBD2, 5 bases. This CDR3 is 12 amino acids long. CDR1 and CDR2 from the germline V gene are SEHNR and FQNEAQ (reference sequence). V dropped 8 bases and J dropped 6 bases, with 11 bases sitting between them. CDR3 bases: TGTGCCAGCGGACTGTCCGCCAATGAGCAGTTCTTC. Residues: CASGLSANEQFF. Looking up the rest from reference TRBV7-9 and TRBJ2-1 gives the full variable domain: DTGVSQNPRHKITKRGQNVTFRCDPISEHNRLYWYRQTLGQGPEFLTYFQNEAQLEKSRLLSDRFSAERPKGSFSTLEIQRTEQGDSAMYLCASGLSANEQFFGPGTRLTVL.

This clone is a singleton in its sample. The V call is TRBV6-5, the J call TRBJ2-3; tentative D call: TRBD1 (6 bases). Germline V gives CDR1 MNHEY, CDR2 SVGAGI. There are 13 residues in the CDR3. V was clipped by 7 bases and J by 6 bases, with 14 bases between them. For the CDR3, the DNA is TGTGCCAGCACCCTGGGGGCCCGGGATACGCAGTATTTT. Translated, it gives CASTLGARDTQYF.

This chain connects TRBV4-1 to TRBJ1-2; D gene unclear. Trimming took off 3 bases at V and 6 bases at J, with 5 bases between the two ends. Germline lookup yields CDR1 MGHRA and CDR2 YSYEKL. The CDR3 sequence is 11 residues long. The CDR3 bases are TGCGCCAGCAGCCAGAGGGATGGCTACACCTTC. Its translation: CASSQRDGYTF.

This clone appeared once. The chain combines TRBV6-5 with TRBJ1-2; D is perhaps TRBD1 (6 bases). V shed 6 bases and J shed 2 bases, with 13 bases lying between them. Per the germline V gene, CDR1 is MNHEY and CDR2 is SVGAGI. The CDR3 totals 14 residues. The CDR3 spells CASRQQGSNYGYTF. The CDR3 coding sequence is TGTGCCAGCAGACAACAGGGAAGCAACTATGGCTACACCTTC.